The next 8 T cell receptor beta chains were all read from a single sample in a study of shared clonotypes between healthy human individuals (TCRdb year 2020). Receptors were amplified or captured by the immunoSEQ multiplex PCR assay. TCRdb re-hosts the immuneACCESS table, in-frame sequences only. Its copies lack some clones; in the studies checked, an unresolved V gene accounts for under half of them, and the cause for the rest is not known. The sample data list millions of clones, and around 94% of these were observed just once. In total, the top ten clones hold 0.13% to 0.15% of the sample. The material sequenced was naive CD4+ T cells sorted from blood. The label giving this sample's cell subset or site can be read as: CD45RA+ positively selected. The receptors shown here come from a man younger than 35 in good health.

The chain has TRBV10-3 and TRBJ2-3, with D hard to call. Looked up from germline, CDR1 is ENHRY and CDR2 is SYGVKD. The CDR3 has 15 residues. Trimming removed 0 bases from V and 2 bases from J, with 9 bases in between. CDR3 sequence (DNA): TGTGCCATCAGTGAGTCCGCCTTAGCCACAGATACGCAGTATTTT. This encodes CAISESALATDTQYF.

The chain combines TRBV6-5 with TRBJ1-5; possibly TRBD1 for D (6 bases). CDR3 length: 15 residues. The germline V and J ends were trimmed by 4 bases and 6 bases, with 16 bases remaining between them. Germline V gene sequence: CDR1 MNHEY, CDR2 SVGAGI. The CDR3 is CASSLTGPRGQPQHF. The CDR3 region has the DNA TGTGCCAGCAGTTTGACAGGTCCCCGTGGTCAGCCCCAGCATTTT.

J is TRBJ2-1 and V is TRBV5-4, with 8 bases fitting TRBD2. V lost 4 bases to trimming and J lost 1 base; unmatched junction nucleotides: 10. CDR1 SGHNT and CDR2 YYREEE come from the germline V gene (reference sequence). The CDR3 is 17 amino acids. The CDR3 nucleotides are TGTGCCAGCAGCCCCCGGGGAGCGGGGGAGTCCTACAATGAGCAGTTCTTC. It is translated as CASSPRGAGESYNEQFF.

This clone was seen only once. The V call is TRBV10-2, the J call TRBJ1-4; 9 nucleotides match TRBD1. CDR1 and CDR2 (germline): WSHSY, SAAADI. J lost 7 bases, V lost 5 bases, and 8 bases had no gene match. This CDR3 is built from 15 residues. The CDR3 DNA is TGCGCCAGCAGTCCGACAGGGGGAAAGGGTGAAAAACTGTTTTTT. Protein: CASSPTGGKGEKLFF.

The V call is TRBV28, the J call TRBJ2-5; 7 bases are shared with TRBD1. There are 14 residues in the CDR3. Germline loops: CDR1 MDHEN, CDR2 SYDVKM. V shed 5 bases and J 2 bases; nucleotides not matched to a gene: 5. CDR3 protein: CASSQRTGQETQYF. CDR3 nucleotide sequence: TGTGCCAGCAGTCAAAGGACAGGACAAGAGACCCAGTACTTC.

This clone appeared a few times. The chain links TRBV18 to TRBJ1-1; tentative D call: TRBD1 (5 bases). This CDR3 contains 15 residues. Per the germline V gene, CDR1 is KGHSH and CDR2 is LQKENI. Trimming shortened V by 3 bases and J by 5 bases, and 16 bases separated the two germline ends. The CDR3 is CASSPAGTVRTEAFF. CDR3 nucleotide sequence: TGTGCCAGCTCACCTGCCGGGACGGTGAGGACTGAAGCTTTCTTT.

V usage is TRBV5-1 and J usage is TRBJ2-1; 12 bases fit TRBD2. There are 16 residues in the CDR3. Germline assignment: CDR1 SGHRS and CDR2 YFSETQ. J gave up 1 base and V 5 bases, and 4 bases lay outside the gene matches. DNA for the CDR3: TGCGCCAGCAGGCTGACTAGCGGGGGTTCCTACAATGAGCAGTTCTTC. Its protein is CASRLTSGGSYNEQFF.

This chain connects TRBV4-1 to TRBJ2-1; 7 bases are a match to TRBD1. The CDR3 spans 15 residues. Germline V lookup: CDR1 MGHRA, CDR2 YSYEKL. The trim removed 4 bases at V and 8 bases at J, leaving 11 bases unmatched. CDR3 sequence (DNA): TGCGCCAGCAGCCTTCCGGGACAGTCGTCCGATGAGCAGTTCTTC. Its translation is CASSLPGQSSDEQFF.